These 3 T cell receptor beta chains share one sample of origin, sequenced in a study of blood T cell repertoires in COVID-19. The protocol was immunoSEQ multiplex PCR, while the TCRdb copy is restricted to in-frame clones and leaves out a portion. The data contain approximately 10,000 clones, around 85% of them singletons. Sample: peripheral blood. The origin of the receptors is a human donor in a cohort sampled during active COVID-19.

The gene calls are TRBV27 and TRBJ2-3; unclear D gene. The CDR3 has 14 amino acids. Germline V CDR1 and CDR2: MNHEY, SMNVEV (reference sequence). Trimming removed 1 base at V and 2 bases at J, with 7 bases between. CDR3 loop: CASSLLLDTDTQYF. CDR3 bases: TGTGCCAGCAGTTTATTGTTAGACACAGATACGCAGTATTTT.

The rearrangement links TRBV5-1 to TRBJ1-2, with TRBD1 matching over 10 bases. V shed 4 bases, J shed 6 bases, and the junction held 18 bases outside the gene matches. This CDR3 contains 18 residues. CDR1 is SGHRS, CDR2 YFSETQ, per germline. The CDR3 DNA follows: TGCGCCAGCAGCACGGGACAGGGGCGCACCCGGGACATACATGGCTACACCTTC. Its translation: CASSTGQGRTRDIHGYTF.

The chain combines TRBV5-6 with TRBJ2-2; 7 bases match TRBD2. The CDR3 length is 14 residues. Trimming took 4 bases from V and 4 from J; bases not matched to a gene: 4. Germline V CDR1 and CDR2: SGHDT, YYEEEE. DNA for the CDR3: TGTGCCAGCAGCAAAGGACTAGTCACCGGGGAGCTGTTTTTT. Its translation: CASSKGLVTGELFF.